This TCR beta chain was captured by sequencing in a study of identical twins. Findings of the study overall: Fewer insertions were carried by abundant cord blood beta clonotypes, but none was seen in memory repertoires.

All donors comprised healthy Caucasians. V dropped 5 bases and J dropped 0 bases, with 10 bases sitting between them. CDR3 length: 14 residues. Germline V gives CDR1 MNHNS, CDR2 SASEGT. Template switching added a universal primer site, and cDNA bore unique molecular identifiers. MiXCR, applied by TCRdb to the 5' RACE reads, yields one record per CDR3 protein. The repertoire includes roughly 200,000 distinct CDR3 sequences, more than 6.5% of them detected once, and about 1.8% sits in the top ten. Concerning this clonotype: What it binds is unknown.

These data also featured in a second study, about yellow fever vaccine responses in identical twins.

The rearrangement links TRBV6-1 to TRBJ1-1, with D uncertain. The specimen sequenced was memory (CD45RO+) T cells sorted from blood. The receptor was derived from a woman aged 18-29 years in good health. CDR3 bases: TGTGCCAGCAGTCCATTTACAGTGAACACTGAAGCTTTCTTT. Translation: CASSPFTVNTEAFF.